A single sample gave rise to the 22 T cell receptor beta chains below, sequenced in a study of T cell responses to AZD1222 COVID-19 vaccine. Clones were sequenced by immunoSEQ multiplex PCR, and TCRdb holds only the in-frame ones, with some missing. The sample includes more than 100,000 clones, around 87% seen only once; the top ten take 1.3% to 1.5%. The sequenced sample was peripheral blood, obtained on day 0 of AZD1222 vaccination. Source of these receptors: an adult in good health.

This clone has just a few counts. The chain combines TRBV27 with TRBJ2-7; 9 bases are shared with TRBD2. CDR1 MNHEY and CDR2 SMNVEV come from the germline V gene (reference sequence). The CDR3 is 13 amino acids. The ends lost 3 bases at V and 5 bases at J; junction bases unmatched: 2. The CDR3 is CASSFAGGDEQYF. CDR3 nucleotide sequence: TGTGCCAGCAGTTTTGCGGGGGGGGACGAGCAGTACTTC.

This clone has only a few counts. V and J are TRBV18 and TRBJ1-5, with no clear D. Between the trimmed V and J ends, which lost 1 base and 0 bases, there was a span of 10 bases. This CDR3 spans 16 amino acids. Germline values: CDR1 KGHSH, CDR2 LQKENI. The CDR3 DNA reads TGTGCCAGCTCACCACGGCAGGTTTATAGCAATCAGCCCCAGCATTTT. Amino acids: CASSPRQVYSNQPQHF.

The chain recombines TRBV5-1 with TRBJ1-4; D unclear. Trimming pared 1 base from V and 2 bases from J, leaving 6 bases between. Germline V gene sequence: CDR1 SGHRS, CDR2 YFSETQ. This CDR3 is 14 amino acids long. CDR3 region: CASSLLGTNEKLFF. CDR3 nucleotides: TGCGCCAGCAGCTTGCTGGGCACTAATGAAAAACTGTTTTTT.

This clone was seen only once. The same CDR3 also results from other DNA sequences found in this sample. The V and J genes are TRBV28 and TRBJ2-3; perhaps D is TRBD1 or TRBD2 (6 bases each). Germline V gives CDR1 MDHEN, CDR2 SYDVKM. The CDR3 loop spans 13 amino acids. The V gene lost 5 bases and the J gene lost 4 bases, with 10 bases spanning the gap. CDR3 amino acids: CASSLGGPDTQYF. The CDR3 DNA follows: TGTGCCAGCAGTCTGGGGGGCCCAGATACGCAGTATTTT.

This clone has just one count. The chain couples TRBV10-3 to TRBJ1-1, with 8 bases fitting TRBD1. This CDR3 contains 14 residues. V shed 2 bases and J 7 bases; nucleotides not matched to a gene: 6. Looked up from germline, CDR1 is ENHRY and CDR2 is SYGVKD. The CDR3 protein is CAISEKQGEGEAFF. The CDR3, as DNA: TGTGCCATCAGTGAGAAACAGGGGGAAGGTGAAGCTTTCTTT.

The rearrangement joins TRBV28 to TRBJ2-7, with D perhaps assigned TRBD1 or TRBD2 (5 bases each). This CDR3 has 17 residues. Germline V gene data show CDR1 as MDHEN and CDR2 as SYDVKM. V lost 1 base, J lost 3 bases, and 19 bases lay in between. In nucleotides, the CDR3 is TGTGCCAGCAGTTTATTGGACTCGAGGGGCAACTTCTACGAGCAGTACTTC. Translated, it gives CASSLLDSRGNFYEQYF.

This clone showed up just a few times. J is TRBJ1-1 and V is TRBV7-9; no firm D call. Trimming took off 4 bases at V and 7 bases at J, with 13 bases between the two ends. The CDR3 consists of 13 residues. The germline V gene encodes CDR1 SEHNR and CDR2 FQNEAQ (reference sequence). Here the CDR3 reads CASSSARRLEAFF. The CDR3 DNA is TGTGCCAGCAGCTCCGCGCGACGTCTTGAAGCTTTCTTT.

The V gene is TRBV5-4, the J gene TRBJ1-6; 8 positions match TRBD1. With V trimmed by 4 bases and J by 5 bases, 5 bases remained unmatched. The CDR3 has 15 residues. Germline V gives CDR1 SGHNT, CDR2 YYREEE (reference sequence). CDR3 amino acids: CASSATGADNSPLHF. The CDR3 nucleotides are TGTGCCAGCAGCGCGACAGGGGCCGATAATTCACCCCTCCACTTT.

The chain joins TRBV10-3 to TRBJ2-1; 14 bases align to TRBD2. CDR1 and CDR2 from the germline V gene are ENHRY and SYGVKD. With V trimmed by 7 bases and J by 8 bases, 4 bases remained unmatched. The CDR3 length is 14 residues. CDR3 DNA sequence: TGTGCCATCAAGGAGACTAGCGGGGGGGATGAGCAGTTCTTC. This translates into CAIKETSGGDEQFF.

A single count supports this clone. The chain joins TRBV10-3 to TRBJ2-6, with 9 bases matching TRBD1. The J segment lost 1 base and the V segment lost 4 bases, leaving 2 bases of the junction unmatched. CDR1 is ENHRY and CDR2 is SYGVKD in the germline V gene. CDR3 length: 16 amino acids. CDR3 coding DNA: TGTGCCATCAGTGGGGGACAGGGATCTGGGGCCAACGTCCTGACTTTC. Amino acids: CAISGGQGSGANVLTF.

The chain recombines TRBV28 with TRBJ2-7; 8 positions match TRBD1. The germline V gene encodes CDR1 MDHEN and CDR2 SYDVKM. This CDR3 has 14 residues. V lost 4 bases and J lost 5; bases outside the gene matches: 7. CDR3 nucleotides: TGTGCCAGCAGTTCCCGGACAGGGAAGGACGAGCAGTACTTC. Translated: CASSSRTGKDEQYF.

The chain couples TRBV4-1 to TRBJ1-1; D remains unclear. The CDR3 sequence is 14 residues long. Trimming pared 1 base from V and 0 bases from J, leaving 6 bases between. Germline V gene data show CDR1 as MGHRA and CDR2 as YSYEKL. CDR3 in DNA: TGCGCCAGCAGCCAAGGGATCTTGAACACTGAAGCTTTCTTT. This gives the protein CASSQGILNTEAFF.

This chain joins TRBV28 and TRBJ1-2; the D is unclear. V was cut by 5 bases and J by 5 bases, with 15 bases left in between. The germline CDR1 and CDR2 sequences are MDHEN and SYDVKM. The CDR3 runs 14 residues. DNA for the CDR3: TGTGCCAGCAGTATCACCGGGTCAACATATGGCTACACCTTC. Its protein product is CASSITGSTYGYTF.

This clone came up a few times. The chain is built from TRBV7-2 and TRBJ2-5; D gene unclear. V was pared by 1 base and J by 5 bases, with 17 bases between. Germline CDR1 and CDR2: SGHTA and FQGNSA. CDR3 length: 16 residues. CDR3 sequence: CASSLVRQSGLETQYF. The CDR3 nucleotides read TGTGCCAGCAGCTTAGTGAGGCAGTCCGGGTTGGAGACCCAGTACTTC.

The chain recombines TRBV28 with TRBJ1-2; possibly TRBD1 for D (6 bases). CDR1 is MDHEN and CDR2 is SYDVKM in the germline V gene. Trimming removed 3 bases at V and 3 bases at J, with 14 bases between. There are 15 residues in the CDR3. CDR3: CASSFNLDSHYGYTF. DNA for the CDR3: TGTGCCAGCAGTTTCAATTTGGACAGTCACTATGGCTACACCTTC.

This clone was counted a single time. The gene calls are TRBV28 and TRBJ2-7; D is possibly TRBD1 (6 bases). The CDR3 has 15 amino acids. CDR1 is MDHEN, CDR2 SYDVKM, per germline. Trimming left V 1 base short and J 2 bases short, with 12 bases between. The CDR3 sequence is CASSLLGAGTYEQYF. The CDR3 DNA reads as TGTGCCAGCAGTTTATTGGGGGCCGGCACCTACGAGCAGTACTTC.

The rearrangement links TRBV7-3 to TRBJ2-2, with D perhaps given as TRBD1 or TRBD2 (5 bases each). The germline CDR1 and CDR2 sequences are SGHTA and FQGTGA. Trimming left V 5 bases short and J 3 bases short, with 16 bases between. The CDR3 loop spans 16 amino acids. The CDR3 DNA reads as TGTGCCAGCAGCATCATGGGGGTGAGGGACACCGGGGAGCTGTTTTTT. Translation: CASSIMGVRDTGELFF.

The chain is built from TRBV19 and TRBJ1-4; D may be TRBD1 (5 bases). CDR3 length: 13 amino acids. In germline, CDR1 is LNHDA, CDR2 SQIVND (reference sequence). V lost 2 bases and J lost 7, with 8 bases in between. The CDR3 bases are TGTGCCAGTAGTATATGGGGGTCTGAAAAACTGTTTTTT. Translating it yields CASSIWGSEKLFF. The full variable domain, with the rest looked up from reference TRBV19 and TRBJ1-4, is DGGITQSPKYLFRKEGQNVTLSCEQNLNHDAMYWYRQDPGQGLRLIYYSQIVNDFQKGDIAEGYSVSREKKESFPLTVTSAQKNPTAFYLCASSIWGSEKLFFGSGTQLSVL.

The chain carries TRBV6-2 or TRBV6-3 and TRBJ2-7, with 9 positions matching TRBD1. The trim removed 3 bases at V and 6 bases at J, leaving 3 bases unmatched. The germline V gene has CDR1 MNHEY and CDR2 SVGEGT. The CDR3 runs to 13 residues. CDR3 sequence (DNA): TGTGCCAGCAGTTATCGGGACAGGGCCGAGCAGTACTTC. Translating gives CASSYRDRAEQYF.

There are a few counts of this clone. V usage is TRBV28 and J usage is TRBJ1-6; D is uncertain. Deletions cut 10 bases from V and 6 bases from J, with 10 bases between. Germline V gene lookup returns CDR1 MDHEN and CDR2 SYDVKM. CDR3 length: 12 residues. The CDR3 reads CATQLPNSPLHF. The CDR3 coding sequence is TGTGCCACCCAACTACCTAATTCACCCCTCCACTTT.

J is TRBJ2-7 and V is TRBV28; D is undetermined. This CDR3 contains 14 residues. The V end lost 5 bases, the J end lost 0 bases, and 11 bases lay between the germline ends. Germline CDR1 reads MDHEN; CDR2 reads SYDVKM. In nucleotides, the CDR3 is TGTGCCAGCAGTATGCCTCCAAGCTCCTACGAGCAGTACTTC. Its translation: CASSMPPSSYEQYF.

The rearrangement links TRBV7-2 to TRBJ2-5, with 7 bases fitting TRBD2. V lost 7 bases, J lost 7 bases, and 9 bases stayed unmatched. The CDR3 contains 13 residues. CDR1 is SGHTA, CDR2 FQGNSA, per germline. CDR3 in DNA: TGTGCCAGCAAACCTGGGACTATGGGGACCCAGTACTTC. Residues: CASKPGTMGTQYF.